This T cell receptor beta chain appears in the sequencing data of a study of molecular identifiers for immune sequencing clone quantification. For the study at large: For replicates, RNA isolated from approximately 20,000 or 98,000 naive CD8 cells was divided into five portions, of which four were sequenced.

Study results and limitations: In naive cells, under 1% of molecules belonged to clones above 20 RNA copies, against over 99% in effector cells.

A word on this clonotype: Its antigen is not known.

Losses at the gene ends were 0 bases for V and 0 bases for J; bases not matched to a gene: 8. Germline V gives CDR1 SGHAT, CDR2 FQDESV (reference sequence). The CDR3 extends over 17 amino acids. In TCRdb, the PCR reads were re-called with MiXCR into one record per CDR3 protein. The sample carries about 640,000 distinct CDR3 sequences, 15% to 20% recorded once. The clonotype was recovered from a human donor in good health. Some libraries in this study had Jurkat cell RNA spiked in. Sample: naive CD8+ T cells from blood, with Jurkat cell RNA spiked in. The subset here: FACS-sorted CD8+CD4-CCR7+CD45RA+ naive T cells. The chain carries TRBV11-1 and TRBJ2-7; 7 bases fit TRBD2. The CDR3 spells CASSLAGDGRASYEQYF. Written as DNA, the CDR3 is TGTGCCAGCAGCTTAGCGGGTGATGGGAGGGCCTCCTACGAGCAGTACTTC.